The next 8 T cell receptor beta chains were all read from a single sample in a study of cytomegalovirus exposure and HLA in healthy donors. Both 60 Vbeta primers and 13 Jbeta primers went into the PCR. Sequenced by immunoSEQ multiplex PCR; TCRdb stores in-frame clones only, minus some. There are under 130,000 clones in the sample; roughly 15% occur only once, and around 0.83% lies in the top ten. The sample was PBMCs. These receptors came from a female donor in good health and CMV-seronegative.

This clone was detected a few times. This chain links TRBV10-3 with TRBJ2-7; D unclear. V lost 4 bases, J lost 2 bases, and 9 bases lay in between. This CDR3 contains 13 residues. Per the germline V gene, CDR1 is ENHRY and CDR2 is SYGVKD. CDR3 DNA: TGTGCCATCAGTGTAGAGGAACCCTACGAGCAGTACTTC. It encodes CAISVEEPYEQYF.

This clone has just a few counts. The chain couples TRBV13 to TRBJ1-1; a possible D gene is TRBD1 (5 bases). CDR1 and CDR2 (germline): PRHDT, FYEKMQ (reference sequence). V was trimmed by 2 bases and J by 3 bases, leaving 13 bases between them. The CDR3 loop spans 15 amino acids. CDR3 sequence: CASSLPPGEDTEAFF. In nucleotides, the CDR3 is TGTGCCAGCAGCTTACCTCCGGGGGAGGACACTGAAGCTTTCTTT.

This chain uses TRBV7-2 with TRBJ2-1; 8 bases map to TRBD1. The CDR3 is 14 amino acids. The V segment lost 1 base and the J segment 12 bases; nucleotides outside the gene matches: 8. Per germline, CDR1 SGHTA and CDR2 FQGNSA. In nucleotides, the CDR3 is TGTGCCAGCAGCTTAGTTGGACAGGGCTCCGGGCAGTTCTTC. Its translation is CASSLVGQGSGQFF.

This clone showed up just a few times. The rearrangement joins TRBV12-5 to TRBJ2-7, with 8 bases fitting TRBD1. The J segment lost 4 bases and the V segment lost 1 base, leaving 12 bases of the junction unmatched. Per the germline V gene, CDR1 is LGHNT and CDR2 is FRNRAP. The CDR3 is made up of 17 amino acids. CDR3 nucleotide sequence: TGTGCTAGTGGTTTGGGAAGGACAGGGTGGGGAGGATACGAGCAGTACTTC. It translates to CASGLGRTGWGGYEQYF.

This clone was detected only a few times. The rearrangement uses TRBV6-6 and TRBJ1-1; 9 bases fit TRBD1. The CDR3 is 16 residues long. The germline CDR1 and CDR2 sequences are MNHNY and SVGAGI (reference sequence). Unmatched junction bases numbered 7, after V lost 5 bases and J lost 0 bases. CDR3 residues: CASSRRTGAMNTEAFF. CDR3 DNA sequence: TGTGCCAGCAGTAGACGGACAGGGGCGATGAACACTGAAGCTTTCTTT.

The chain joins TRBV4-1 to TRBJ2-2; D is possibly TRBD1 (6 bases). Germline CDR1 MGHRA, CDR2 YSYEKL. Trimming took off 3 bases at V and 4 bases at J, with 12 bases between the two ends. CDR3 length equals 15 residues. CDR3 nucleotides: TGCGCCAGCAGCCAGCCACTAGGGGGCACCGGGGAGCTGTTTTTT. Translated, it gives CASSQPLGGTGELFF.

The J gene is TRBJ2-1, the V gene TRBV5-1, with TRBD2 as a possible D gene (6 bases). V lost 4 bases and J 0 bases, leaving 14 bases between the germline ends. Germline V gives CDR1 SGHRS, CDR2 YFSETQ. This CDR3 region has 16 residues. The DNA of the CDR3 is TGCGCCAGCAGCCGCGGGGACGGGAACTCCTACAATGAGCAGTTCTTC. Protein sequence: CASSRGDGNSYNEQFF.

The chain couples TRBV7-6 to TRBJ2-7, with 10 bases fitting TRBD1. The CDR3 contains 14 residues. The V segment lost 4 bases and the J segment 2 bases; nucleotides outside the gene matches: 2. Germline V gene sequence: CDR1 SGHVS, CDR2 FNYEAQ. In DNA, the CDR3 is TGTGCCAGCAGCTGGGACAGGGGACCCTACGAGCAGTACTTC. Protein: CASSWDRGPYEQYF.